The 8 T cell receptor beta chains below were found in one sample sequenced in a study of CD8 T cells in ankylosing spondylitis. The study's findings and limits: One TCR beta motif, made up of eight highly homologous variants, appeared characteristic of ankylosing spondylitis blood.

TCRdb re-called the 5' RACE reads through MiXCR, storing one row per CDR3 protein. Here the sample spans approximately 400,000 distinct CDR3 sequences, approximately 17% being singletons. Which antigens these TCRs recognize remains unknown. Sequences were obtained from blood, either unsorted or a sorted T cell fraction (not recorded which). The receptors come from a male donor with ankylosing spondylitis.

Written as DNA, the CDR3 is TGTGCCAGTAGTATTGAGAGGGGTCCCTACGAGCAGTACTTC. It is translated as CASSIERGPYEQYF. The genes are TRBV19 and TRBJ2-7; D may correspond to TRBD1 or TRBD2 (5 bases each). The CDR3 has 14 residues. Germline V gives CDR1 LNHDA, CDR2 SQIVND (reference sequence). Trimming pared 3 bases from V and 2 bases from J, leaving 11 bases between.

This clonotype was found a few times. The V and J genes are TRBV20-1 and TRBJ2-3; TRBD2 aligns across 7 bases. This CDR3 is built from 14 residues. Trimming cost V 0 bases and J 6 bases; bases outside gene matches: 6. Germline assignment: CDR1 DFQATT and CDR2 SNEGSKA (reference sequence). The CDR3: CSAREWLTSDTQYF. The CDR3 nucleotides are TGCAGTGCTAGAGAATGGCTGACTAGCGATACGCAGTATTTT.

To note about this clonotype: A clone one base away is much larger, so this may be a read error. V usage is TRBV5-1 and J usage is TRBJ1-6; 8 bases align to TRBD1. Germline assignment: CDR1 SGHRS and CDR2 YFSETQ. The CDR3 sequence is 15 residues long. The ends lost 3 bases at V and 7 bases at J; junction bases unmatched: 6. The CDR3 DNA reads as TGCGCCAGCAGCTCGGGACAGGAGACGAATTCACCCCTCCACTTT. This encodes CASSSGQETNSPLHF. The whole variable domain, remainder taken from reference TRBV5-1 and TRBJ1-6, is KAGVTQTPRYLIKTRGQQVTLSCSPISGHRSVSWYQQTPGQGLQFLFEYFSETQRNKGNFPGRFSGRQFSNSRSEMNVSTLELGDSALYLCASSSGQETNSPLHFGNGTRLTVT.

The table lists this clonotype with a few counts. The chain combines TRBV5-1 with TRBJ1-3, with no clear D. Deletions cut 4 bases from V and 2 bases from J, with 16 bases between. The CDR3 is 16 amino acids. Germline V gene lookup returns CDR1 SGHRS and CDR2 YFSETQ. CDR3 nucleotides: TGCGCCAGCAGCCCCTGGCCCGTCGTTGCTGGAAACACCATATATTTT. As protein: CASSPWPVVAGNTIYF.

This clonotype was recorded a few times. The chain joins TRBV7-9 to TRBJ2-1, with D perhaps TRBD1 or TRBD2 (6 bases each). There are 15 residues in the CDR3. Trimming stripped 5 bases from V and 7 bases from J, with 18 bases between. Germline V lookup: CDR1 SEHNR, CDR2 FQNEAQ (reference sequence). The CDR3 DNA reads as TGTGCCAGCAGCCAAGGAGGGGGGAATCGGAATGAGCAGTTCTTC. It specifies CASSQGGGNRNEQFF. The full variable domain, in which reference TRBV7-9 and TRBJ2-1 provide the parts outside the CDR3, is DTGVSQNPRHKITKRGQNVTFRCDPISEHNRLYWYRQTLGQGPEFLTYFQNEAQLEKSRLLSDRFSAERPKGSFSTLEIQRTEQGDSAMYLCASSQGGGNRNEQFFGPGTRLTVL.

The rearrangement links TRBV5-6 to TRBJ2-3; D is tentatively TRBD1 or TRBD2 (5 bases each). The CDR3 spans 15 residues. Germline CDR1 is SGHDT and CDR2 is YYEEEE. V gave up 0 bases and J gave up 4 bases, with 12 bases separating them. CDR3 coding DNA: TGTGCCAGCAGCTTGGCCGGGGCGCTCGCAGATACGCAGTATTTT. Translated: CASSLAGALADTQYF. Based on the CDR3 plus reference TRBV5-6 and TRBJ2-3, the full variable domain is DAGVTQSPTHLIKTRGQQVTLRCSPKSGHDTVSWYQQALGQGPQFIFQYYEEEERQRGNFPDRFSGHQFPNYSSELNVNALLLGDSALYLCASSLAGALADTQYFGPGTRLTVL.

This clonotype was detected ten times or more. The chain has TRBV3-1 and TRBJ1-3, with D perhaps matching TRBD1 (6 bases). Germline V lookup: CDR1 LGHDT, CDR2 YNNKEL (reference sequence). There are 16 residues in the CDR3. Trimming cost V 6 bases and J 4 bases, with 19 bases left between them. The CDR3 nucleotides read TGTGCCAGCAGTAAAAGCAGGGGAACAGGCGGAAACACCATATATTTT. This codes for CASSKSRGTGGNTIYF.

This clonotype has only a few counts. The V gene is TRBV18, the J gene TRBJ2-2; 9 nucleotides agree with TRBD1. Germline-derived CDR1 and CDR2 are KGHSH and LQKENI. CDR3 length: 15 residues. Trimming at V came to 4 bases and at J to 4 bases, leaving 4 bases not matched to a gene. CDR3 protein: CASSLNRGPTGELFF. CDR3 DNA: TGTGCCAGCTCACTAAACAGGGGGCCCACCGGGGAGCTGTTTTTT.